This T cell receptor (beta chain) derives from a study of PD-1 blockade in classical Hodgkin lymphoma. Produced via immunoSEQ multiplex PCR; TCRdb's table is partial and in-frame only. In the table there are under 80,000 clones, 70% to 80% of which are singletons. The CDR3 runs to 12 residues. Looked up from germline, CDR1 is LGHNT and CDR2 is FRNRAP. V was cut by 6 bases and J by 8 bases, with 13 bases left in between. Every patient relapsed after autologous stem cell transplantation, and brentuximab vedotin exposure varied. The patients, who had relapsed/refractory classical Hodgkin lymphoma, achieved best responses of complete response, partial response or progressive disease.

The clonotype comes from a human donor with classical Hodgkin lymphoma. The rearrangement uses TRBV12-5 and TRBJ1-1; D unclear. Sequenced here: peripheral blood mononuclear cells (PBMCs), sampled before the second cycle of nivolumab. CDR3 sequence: CASGLSRFEAFF. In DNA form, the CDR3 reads TGTGCTAGTGGCTTGTCCCGGTTCGAAGCTTTCTTT.